This record looks at one TCR beta chain sequence and its context. The data stem from a study of control samples from healthy donors and cancer patients. In germline, CDR1 is SGHKS, CDR2 YYEKEE (reference sequence). The length of the CDR3 is 15 residues. Trimming pared 3 bases from V and 0 bases from J, leaving 10 bases between. Profiling relied on immunoSEQ multiplex PCR, and the TCRdb table lists in-frame clones only, not all of them. This sample yields over 150,000 clones, of which approximately 94% are seen a single time; 14% belongs to the top ten. The sequence was obtained from a man aged 60 to 75 with colorectal cancer. The J gene is TRBJ1-3, the V gene TRBV5-5; possibly TRBD1 for D (6 bases). The sequencing sample was made of PBMCs. This CDR3 reads CASSSTGSSGNTIYF. The CDR3 DNA reads as TGTGCCAGCAGCTCGACAGGTAGCTCTGGAAACACCATATATTTT.